This T cell receptor beta chain was documented in a study of OX40 agonist ivuxolimab in advanced cancers. General observations from the study: CD4+ T cells averaged fewer expanded clones than CD8+ T cells. There was clonal expansion of CD4+ and CD8+ blood T cells by week 6 at 0.1 to 3.0 mg/kg.

The CDR3 totals 15 residues. The V gene's germline CDR1 is SGHRS and CDR2 YFSETQ. V dropped 2 bases and J dropped 4 bases, with 13 bases sitting between them. Sequenced by immunoSEQ multiplex PCR; TCRdb stores in-frame clones only, minus some. The repertoire includes 99,000 or so clones, around nine tenths of them detected once, and around 0.33% sits in the top ten. With respect to this clone: Its cognate antigen is unknown.

This TCR was recovered from an adult with an advanced solid tumor such as melanoma, head and neck, liver or kidney cancer. Source: CD4+ or CD8+ T cells sorted from blood, taken in a trial of the OX40 agonist ivuxolimab. This rearrangement joins TRBV5-1 to TRBJ2-1; D is possibly TRBD1 (6 bases). CDR3 in DNA: TGCGCCAGCAGCTTCCCGGGACAATCATACAATGAGCAGTTCTTC. Amino acids: CASSFPGQSYNEQFF.